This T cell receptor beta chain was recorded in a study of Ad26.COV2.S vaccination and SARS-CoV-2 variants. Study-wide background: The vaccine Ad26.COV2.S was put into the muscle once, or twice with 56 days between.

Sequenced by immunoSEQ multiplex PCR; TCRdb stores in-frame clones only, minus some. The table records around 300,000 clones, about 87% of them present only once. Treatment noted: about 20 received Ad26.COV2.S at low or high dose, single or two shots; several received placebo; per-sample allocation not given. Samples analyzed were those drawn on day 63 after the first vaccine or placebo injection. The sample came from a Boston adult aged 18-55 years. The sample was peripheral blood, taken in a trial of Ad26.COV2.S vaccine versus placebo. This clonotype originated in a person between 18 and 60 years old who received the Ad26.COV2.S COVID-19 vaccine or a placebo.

CDR3 in DNA: TGTGCCGTGGGATCGGGCCTCGGGGAGCAACATTACAATGAGCAGTTCTTC. Translated: CAVGSGLGEQHYNEQFF. V is TRBV7-6 and J is TRBJ2-1, with D possibly being TRBD2 (5 bases). Trimming left V 11 bases short and J 4 bases short, with 27 bases between. The germline CDR1 and CDR2 sequences are SGHVS and FNYEAQ. The CDR3 covers 17 residues. The whole variable domain, remainder taken from reference TRBV7-6 and TRBJ2-1, is GAGVSQSPRYKVTKRGQDVALRCDPISGHVSLYWYRQALGQGPEFLTYFNYEAQQDKSGLPNDRFSAERPEGSISTLTIQRTEQRDSAMYRCAVGSGLGEQHYNEQFFGPGTRLTVL.